These T cell receptor beta chains were read from a single sample in a study of control samples from healthy donors and cancer patients. Assay used: immunoSEQ multiplex PCR; TCRdb lists only in-frame clones, some missing. The sample holds approximately 190,000 clones. The source material was blood. The origin of the receptors is a young woman in good health. The CDR3 runs from the conserved cysteine through the conserved F or W. A D gene is named only where the DNA matches it firmly.

V gene	J gene	D gene	CDR3 DNA	CDR3 protein
TRBV5-1	TRBJ2-7	TRBD1	TGCGCCAGCAGTTTCAGACAGGGGGCCGGCGAGCAGTACTTC	CASSFRQGAGEQYF
TRBV5-1	TRBJ2-1	.	TGCGCCAGCAGCCCACCGGGACTCCAATACAATGAGCAGTTCTTC	CASSPPGLQYNEQFF
TRBV7-2	TRBJ2-5	TRBD2	TGTGCCAGCAGCCCGGGACTAGAAGAGACCCAGTACTTC	CASSPGLEETQYF
TRBV28	TRBJ1-2	.	TGTGCCAGCAGTTTCCCATTAAACTATGGCTACACCTTC	CASSFPLNYGYTF
TRBV19	TRBJ2-7	TRBD2	TGTGCCAGTAGTGCCGGGACTAACCCCTACGAGCAGTACTTC	CASSAGTNPYEQYF
TRBV11-2	TRBJ2-3	.	TGTGCCAGCAGCTGGGCAGGGGTGCAGTATTTT	CASSWAGVQYF
TRBV5-1	TRBJ1-5	TRBD1	TGCGCCAGCAGCTTGGACAGGGGGCTGGGGAATCAGCCCCAGCATTTT	CASSLDRGLGNQPQHF
TRBV4-2	TRBJ2-2	.	TGTGCCAGCAGCCAAGAACCCCCTAGGGAAGGGGAGCTGTTTTTT	CASSQEPPREGELFF
TRBV11-3	TRBJ2-7	TRBD1	TGTGCCAGCAGCGAAGGGACAGGTCGCTACGAGCAGTACTTC	CASSEGTGRYEQYF
TRBV30	TRBJ1-5	.	TGTGCCTGGAATCTGGGGGAAGGGCAGCCCCAGCATTTT	CAWNLGEGQPQHF
TRBV7-2	TRBJ1-3	.	TGTGCCAGCGCCACGACCGACGCGAGGGGAAACACCATATATTTT	CASATTDARGNTIYF
TRBV24-1	TRBJ1-5	.	TGTGCCACCAGTGATCCAGGGAACAATCAGCCCCAGCATTTT	CATSDPGNNQPQHF
TRBV4-2	TRBJ1-4	.	TGTGCCAGCAGCCAACAGGGAACTAATGAAAAACTGTTTTTT	CASSQQGTNEKLFF
TRBV28	TRBJ1-2	.	TGTGCCAGCACCGGACGTTTTGGATTAACCTATGGCTACACCTTC	CASTGRFGLTYGYTF
TRBV12-3/TRBV12-4	TRBJ2-7	.	TGTGCCAGCACCCTGCTCGGAGGTAGCGAGCAGTACTTC	CASTLLGGSEQYF
TRBV10-1	TRBJ1-1	.	TGCGCCAGCACCGGACAAGTGAACACTGAAGCTTTCTTT	CASTGQVNTEAFF
TRBV21-1	TRBJ2-7	.	TGTGCCAGCAGCAAAGCCGGACAGGGTAAGGACGAGCAGTACTTC	CASSKAGQGKDEQYF
TRBV7-2	TRBJ1-2	.	TGTGCCAGCAGCTTGGGCGCCGGGGGATCTAACTATGGCTACACCTTC	CASSLGAGGSNYGYTF
TRBV6-5	TRBJ1-5	.	TGTGCCAGCAGTCACACAGCGGGGCATCAGCCCCAGCATTTT	CASSHTAGHQPQHF
TRBV6-2/TRBV6-3	TRBJ1-2	.	TGTGCCAGCAGTTACTCGAGGGGAGGTCTTGGCTACACCTTC	CASSYSRGGLGYTF
TRBV19	TRBJ2-7	.	TGTGCCAGTAGTATAGAATGGGGTACCTACGAGCAGTACTTC	CASSIEWGTYEQYF
TRBV2	TRBJ1-2	.	TGTGCCAGCAGTTCACAGGGTAACTATGGCTACACCTTC	CASSSQGNYGYTF
TRBV5-1	TRBJ1-6	.	TGCGCCAGCAGAGGCCTGCGCGTTGATTCACCCCTCCACTTT	CASRGLRVDSPLHF